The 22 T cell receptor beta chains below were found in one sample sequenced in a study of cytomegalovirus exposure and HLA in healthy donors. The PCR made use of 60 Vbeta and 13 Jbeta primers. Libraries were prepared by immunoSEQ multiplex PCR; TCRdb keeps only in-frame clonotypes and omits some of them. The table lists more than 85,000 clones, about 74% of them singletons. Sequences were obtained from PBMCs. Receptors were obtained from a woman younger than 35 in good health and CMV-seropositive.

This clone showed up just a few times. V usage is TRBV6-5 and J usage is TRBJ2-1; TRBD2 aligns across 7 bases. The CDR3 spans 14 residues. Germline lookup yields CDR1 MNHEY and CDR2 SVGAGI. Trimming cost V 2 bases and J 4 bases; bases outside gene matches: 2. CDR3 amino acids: CASSYGGGYNEQFF. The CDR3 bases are TGTGCCAGCAGTTACGGGGGGGGGTACAATGAGCAGTTCTTC.

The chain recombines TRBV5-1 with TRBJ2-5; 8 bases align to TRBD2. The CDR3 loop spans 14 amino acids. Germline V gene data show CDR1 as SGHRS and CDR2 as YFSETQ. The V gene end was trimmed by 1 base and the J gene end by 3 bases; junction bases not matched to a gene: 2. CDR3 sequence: CASSLSGREETQYF. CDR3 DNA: TGCGCCAGCAGCTTGAGCGGGAGAGAAGAGACCCAGTACTTC.

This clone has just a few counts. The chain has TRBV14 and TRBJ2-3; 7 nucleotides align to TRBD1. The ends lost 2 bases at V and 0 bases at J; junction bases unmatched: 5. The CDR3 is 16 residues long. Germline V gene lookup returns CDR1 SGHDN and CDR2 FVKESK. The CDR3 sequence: CASSQHRGFSTDTQYF. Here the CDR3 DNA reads TGTGCCAGCAGCCAACACAGGGGCTTTAGCACAGATACGCAGTATTTT.

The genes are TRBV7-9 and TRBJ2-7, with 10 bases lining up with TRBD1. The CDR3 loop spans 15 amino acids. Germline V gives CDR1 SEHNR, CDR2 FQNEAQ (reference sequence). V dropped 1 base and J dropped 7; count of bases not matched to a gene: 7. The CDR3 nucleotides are TGTGCCAGCAGCTTAGGCGGTGGGACAGGGGATGAGCAGTACTTC. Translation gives CASSLGGGTGDEQYF.

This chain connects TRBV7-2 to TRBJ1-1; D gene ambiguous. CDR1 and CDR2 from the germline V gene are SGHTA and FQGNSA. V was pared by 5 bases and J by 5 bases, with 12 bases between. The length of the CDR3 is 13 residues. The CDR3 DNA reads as TGTGCCAGCAGCCTCACCCCCGGGACTGAAGCTTTCTTT. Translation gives CASSLTPGTEAFF.

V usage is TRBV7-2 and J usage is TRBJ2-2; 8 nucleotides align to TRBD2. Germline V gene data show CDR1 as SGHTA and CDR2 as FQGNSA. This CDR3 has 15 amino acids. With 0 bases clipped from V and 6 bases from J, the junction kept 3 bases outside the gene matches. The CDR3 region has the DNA TGTGCCAGCAGCTTAGCTCTAGCGGGCTCCGGGGAGCTGTTTTTT. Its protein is CASSLALAGSGELFF.

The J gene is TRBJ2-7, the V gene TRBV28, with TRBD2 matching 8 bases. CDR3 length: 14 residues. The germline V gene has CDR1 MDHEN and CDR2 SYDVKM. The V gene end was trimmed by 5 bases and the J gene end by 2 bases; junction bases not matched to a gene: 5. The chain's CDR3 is CASSLQRGTYEQYF. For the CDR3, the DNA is TGTGCCAGCAGTCTCCAGCGGGGGACCTACGAGCAGTACTTC.

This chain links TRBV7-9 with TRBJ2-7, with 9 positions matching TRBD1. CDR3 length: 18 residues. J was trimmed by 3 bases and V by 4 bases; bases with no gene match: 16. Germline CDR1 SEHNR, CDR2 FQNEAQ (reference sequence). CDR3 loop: CASSSFGWDRDGVYEQYF. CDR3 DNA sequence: TGTGCCAGCAGCTCCTTCGGCTGGGACAGGGACGGGGTCTACGAGCAGTACTTC.

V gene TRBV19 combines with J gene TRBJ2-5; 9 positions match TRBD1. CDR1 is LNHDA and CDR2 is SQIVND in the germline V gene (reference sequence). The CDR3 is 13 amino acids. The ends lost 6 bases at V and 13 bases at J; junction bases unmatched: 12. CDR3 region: CASSPGQGWVRYF. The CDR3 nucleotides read TGTGCCAGTAGCCCAGGACAGGGGTGGGTGAGGTACTTC.

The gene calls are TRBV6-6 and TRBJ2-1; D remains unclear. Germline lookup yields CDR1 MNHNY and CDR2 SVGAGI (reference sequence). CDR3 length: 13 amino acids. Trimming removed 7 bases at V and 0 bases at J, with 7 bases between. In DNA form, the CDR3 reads TGTGCCAGCAACCCCAGCTCCTACAATGAGCAGTTCTTC. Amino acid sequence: CASNPSSYNEQFF.

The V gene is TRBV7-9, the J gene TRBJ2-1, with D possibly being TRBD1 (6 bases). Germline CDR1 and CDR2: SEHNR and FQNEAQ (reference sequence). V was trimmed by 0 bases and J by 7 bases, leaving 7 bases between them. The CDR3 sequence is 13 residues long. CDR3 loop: CASSLAGANEQFF. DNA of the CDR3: TGTGCCAGCAGCTTAGCGGGGGCGAATGAGCAGTTCTTC.

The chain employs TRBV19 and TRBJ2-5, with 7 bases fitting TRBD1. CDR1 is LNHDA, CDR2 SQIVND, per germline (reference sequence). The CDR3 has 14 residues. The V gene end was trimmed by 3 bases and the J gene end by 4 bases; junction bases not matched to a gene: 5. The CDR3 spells CASSMGYRGETQYF. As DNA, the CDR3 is TGTGCCAGTAGTATGGGGTACAGGGGAGAGACCCAGTACTTC.

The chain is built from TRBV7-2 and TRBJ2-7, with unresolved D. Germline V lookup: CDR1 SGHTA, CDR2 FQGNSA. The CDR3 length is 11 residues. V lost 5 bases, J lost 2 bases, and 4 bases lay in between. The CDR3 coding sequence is TGTGCCAGCAGCACTGCCTACGAGCAGTACTTC. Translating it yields CASSTAYEQYF.

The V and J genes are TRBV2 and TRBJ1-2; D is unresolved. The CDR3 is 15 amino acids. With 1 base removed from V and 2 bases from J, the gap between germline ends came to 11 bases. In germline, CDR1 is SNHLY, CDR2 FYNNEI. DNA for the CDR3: TGTGCCAGCAGTGAAGAATCAGGCACCAACTATGGCTACACCTTC. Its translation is CASSEESGTNYGYTF.

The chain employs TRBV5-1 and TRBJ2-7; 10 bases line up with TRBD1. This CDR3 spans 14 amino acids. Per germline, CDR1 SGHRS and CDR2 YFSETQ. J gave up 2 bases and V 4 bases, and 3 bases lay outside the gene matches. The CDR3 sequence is CASSPGTGAYEQYF. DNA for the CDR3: TGCGCCAGCAGCCCCGGGACAGGGGCCTACGAGCAGTACTTC.

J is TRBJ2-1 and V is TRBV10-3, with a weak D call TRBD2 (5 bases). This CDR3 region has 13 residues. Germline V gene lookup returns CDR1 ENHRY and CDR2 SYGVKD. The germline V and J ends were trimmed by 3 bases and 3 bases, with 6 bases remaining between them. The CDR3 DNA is TGTGCCATCAGTGATGACTACTACAATGAGCAGTTCTTC. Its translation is CAISDDYYNEQFF.

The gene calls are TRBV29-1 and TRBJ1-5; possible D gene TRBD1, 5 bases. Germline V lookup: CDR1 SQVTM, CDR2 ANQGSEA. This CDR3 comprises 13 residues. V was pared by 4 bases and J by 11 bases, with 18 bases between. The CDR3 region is CSVGGQGLGAQHF. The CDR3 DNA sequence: TGCAGCGTTGGAGGTCAGGGCCTCGGAGCCCAGCATTTT.

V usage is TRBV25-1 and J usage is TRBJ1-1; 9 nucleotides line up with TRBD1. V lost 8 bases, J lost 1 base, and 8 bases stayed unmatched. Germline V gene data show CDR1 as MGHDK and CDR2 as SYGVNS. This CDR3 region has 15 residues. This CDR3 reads CASDTGQGPNTEAFF. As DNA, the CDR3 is TGTGCCAGCGACACGGGACAGGGCCCGAACACTGAAGCTTTCTTT.

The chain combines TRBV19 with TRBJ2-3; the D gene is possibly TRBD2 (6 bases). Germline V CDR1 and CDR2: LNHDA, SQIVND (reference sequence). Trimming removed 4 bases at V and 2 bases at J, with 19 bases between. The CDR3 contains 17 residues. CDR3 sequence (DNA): TGTGCCAGTAGTAGCCTCCAGGGAGGTTTGGACACAGATACGCAGTATTTT. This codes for CASSSLQGGLDTDTQYF.

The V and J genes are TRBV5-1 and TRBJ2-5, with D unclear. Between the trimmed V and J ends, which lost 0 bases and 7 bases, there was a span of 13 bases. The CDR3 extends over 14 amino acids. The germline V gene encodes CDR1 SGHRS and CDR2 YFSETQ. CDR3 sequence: CASSLVYNGGTQYF. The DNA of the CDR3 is TGCGCCAGCAGCTTGGTGTATAACGGTGGGACCCAGTACTTC.

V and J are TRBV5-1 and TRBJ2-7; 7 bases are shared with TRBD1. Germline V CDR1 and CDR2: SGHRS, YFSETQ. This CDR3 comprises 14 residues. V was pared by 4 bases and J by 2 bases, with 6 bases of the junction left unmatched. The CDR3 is CASSSLQGTYEQYF. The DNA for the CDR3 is TGCGCCAGCAGCAGCTTACAGGGGACCTACGAGCAGTACTTC.

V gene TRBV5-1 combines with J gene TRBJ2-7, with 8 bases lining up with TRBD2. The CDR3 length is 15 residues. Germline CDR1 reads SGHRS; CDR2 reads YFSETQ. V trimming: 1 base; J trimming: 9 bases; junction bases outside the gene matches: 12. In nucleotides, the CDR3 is TGCGCCAGCAGCTTGTCCGCGGGAGGAGGGAGCGGGCAGTACTTC. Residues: CASSLSAGGGSGQYF.